This T cell receptor (beta chain) came from a study of somatic mutations in cytotoxic T cells in rheumatoid arthritis. About the study: The authors flow-sorted some V beta antibody-stained T-cell populations at nearly 100% purity, including V beta1+ cells that they sequenced for TCRB. Study findings and constraints: About an eighth of the roughly 65 patients had a largest CD8+ clone above 20% of CD8+ cells. Rheumatoid arthritis patients showed slight TRBV07 underrepresentation, unadjusted for multiple comparisons.

Using immunoSEQ multiplex PCR, the repertoire was profiled, and TCRdb retains in-frame clones only, with some absent. The table has under 15,000 clones, more than 75% seen once. CDR3 length: 13 residues. Germline CDR1 and CDR2: SEHNR and FQNEAQ (reference sequence). The ends were cut back, 10 bases at V and 0 bases at J, with 10 bases in the middle. Among the healthy controls, all of them blood donors, the median age was approximately 60 years (range about 20-75) and more than 45% were female. This clone was found a few times. What it binds is not known. Specimen: CD8+ T cells sorted from blood. This TCR was sampled from a man aged 45-65 years in good health. V and J are TRBV7-9 and TRBJ2-1; the D is unclear. The CDR3 nucleotides read TGTGCCACCTGGAGCAGCTCCTACAATGAGCAGTTCTTC. This sequence encodes CATWSSSYNEQFF.